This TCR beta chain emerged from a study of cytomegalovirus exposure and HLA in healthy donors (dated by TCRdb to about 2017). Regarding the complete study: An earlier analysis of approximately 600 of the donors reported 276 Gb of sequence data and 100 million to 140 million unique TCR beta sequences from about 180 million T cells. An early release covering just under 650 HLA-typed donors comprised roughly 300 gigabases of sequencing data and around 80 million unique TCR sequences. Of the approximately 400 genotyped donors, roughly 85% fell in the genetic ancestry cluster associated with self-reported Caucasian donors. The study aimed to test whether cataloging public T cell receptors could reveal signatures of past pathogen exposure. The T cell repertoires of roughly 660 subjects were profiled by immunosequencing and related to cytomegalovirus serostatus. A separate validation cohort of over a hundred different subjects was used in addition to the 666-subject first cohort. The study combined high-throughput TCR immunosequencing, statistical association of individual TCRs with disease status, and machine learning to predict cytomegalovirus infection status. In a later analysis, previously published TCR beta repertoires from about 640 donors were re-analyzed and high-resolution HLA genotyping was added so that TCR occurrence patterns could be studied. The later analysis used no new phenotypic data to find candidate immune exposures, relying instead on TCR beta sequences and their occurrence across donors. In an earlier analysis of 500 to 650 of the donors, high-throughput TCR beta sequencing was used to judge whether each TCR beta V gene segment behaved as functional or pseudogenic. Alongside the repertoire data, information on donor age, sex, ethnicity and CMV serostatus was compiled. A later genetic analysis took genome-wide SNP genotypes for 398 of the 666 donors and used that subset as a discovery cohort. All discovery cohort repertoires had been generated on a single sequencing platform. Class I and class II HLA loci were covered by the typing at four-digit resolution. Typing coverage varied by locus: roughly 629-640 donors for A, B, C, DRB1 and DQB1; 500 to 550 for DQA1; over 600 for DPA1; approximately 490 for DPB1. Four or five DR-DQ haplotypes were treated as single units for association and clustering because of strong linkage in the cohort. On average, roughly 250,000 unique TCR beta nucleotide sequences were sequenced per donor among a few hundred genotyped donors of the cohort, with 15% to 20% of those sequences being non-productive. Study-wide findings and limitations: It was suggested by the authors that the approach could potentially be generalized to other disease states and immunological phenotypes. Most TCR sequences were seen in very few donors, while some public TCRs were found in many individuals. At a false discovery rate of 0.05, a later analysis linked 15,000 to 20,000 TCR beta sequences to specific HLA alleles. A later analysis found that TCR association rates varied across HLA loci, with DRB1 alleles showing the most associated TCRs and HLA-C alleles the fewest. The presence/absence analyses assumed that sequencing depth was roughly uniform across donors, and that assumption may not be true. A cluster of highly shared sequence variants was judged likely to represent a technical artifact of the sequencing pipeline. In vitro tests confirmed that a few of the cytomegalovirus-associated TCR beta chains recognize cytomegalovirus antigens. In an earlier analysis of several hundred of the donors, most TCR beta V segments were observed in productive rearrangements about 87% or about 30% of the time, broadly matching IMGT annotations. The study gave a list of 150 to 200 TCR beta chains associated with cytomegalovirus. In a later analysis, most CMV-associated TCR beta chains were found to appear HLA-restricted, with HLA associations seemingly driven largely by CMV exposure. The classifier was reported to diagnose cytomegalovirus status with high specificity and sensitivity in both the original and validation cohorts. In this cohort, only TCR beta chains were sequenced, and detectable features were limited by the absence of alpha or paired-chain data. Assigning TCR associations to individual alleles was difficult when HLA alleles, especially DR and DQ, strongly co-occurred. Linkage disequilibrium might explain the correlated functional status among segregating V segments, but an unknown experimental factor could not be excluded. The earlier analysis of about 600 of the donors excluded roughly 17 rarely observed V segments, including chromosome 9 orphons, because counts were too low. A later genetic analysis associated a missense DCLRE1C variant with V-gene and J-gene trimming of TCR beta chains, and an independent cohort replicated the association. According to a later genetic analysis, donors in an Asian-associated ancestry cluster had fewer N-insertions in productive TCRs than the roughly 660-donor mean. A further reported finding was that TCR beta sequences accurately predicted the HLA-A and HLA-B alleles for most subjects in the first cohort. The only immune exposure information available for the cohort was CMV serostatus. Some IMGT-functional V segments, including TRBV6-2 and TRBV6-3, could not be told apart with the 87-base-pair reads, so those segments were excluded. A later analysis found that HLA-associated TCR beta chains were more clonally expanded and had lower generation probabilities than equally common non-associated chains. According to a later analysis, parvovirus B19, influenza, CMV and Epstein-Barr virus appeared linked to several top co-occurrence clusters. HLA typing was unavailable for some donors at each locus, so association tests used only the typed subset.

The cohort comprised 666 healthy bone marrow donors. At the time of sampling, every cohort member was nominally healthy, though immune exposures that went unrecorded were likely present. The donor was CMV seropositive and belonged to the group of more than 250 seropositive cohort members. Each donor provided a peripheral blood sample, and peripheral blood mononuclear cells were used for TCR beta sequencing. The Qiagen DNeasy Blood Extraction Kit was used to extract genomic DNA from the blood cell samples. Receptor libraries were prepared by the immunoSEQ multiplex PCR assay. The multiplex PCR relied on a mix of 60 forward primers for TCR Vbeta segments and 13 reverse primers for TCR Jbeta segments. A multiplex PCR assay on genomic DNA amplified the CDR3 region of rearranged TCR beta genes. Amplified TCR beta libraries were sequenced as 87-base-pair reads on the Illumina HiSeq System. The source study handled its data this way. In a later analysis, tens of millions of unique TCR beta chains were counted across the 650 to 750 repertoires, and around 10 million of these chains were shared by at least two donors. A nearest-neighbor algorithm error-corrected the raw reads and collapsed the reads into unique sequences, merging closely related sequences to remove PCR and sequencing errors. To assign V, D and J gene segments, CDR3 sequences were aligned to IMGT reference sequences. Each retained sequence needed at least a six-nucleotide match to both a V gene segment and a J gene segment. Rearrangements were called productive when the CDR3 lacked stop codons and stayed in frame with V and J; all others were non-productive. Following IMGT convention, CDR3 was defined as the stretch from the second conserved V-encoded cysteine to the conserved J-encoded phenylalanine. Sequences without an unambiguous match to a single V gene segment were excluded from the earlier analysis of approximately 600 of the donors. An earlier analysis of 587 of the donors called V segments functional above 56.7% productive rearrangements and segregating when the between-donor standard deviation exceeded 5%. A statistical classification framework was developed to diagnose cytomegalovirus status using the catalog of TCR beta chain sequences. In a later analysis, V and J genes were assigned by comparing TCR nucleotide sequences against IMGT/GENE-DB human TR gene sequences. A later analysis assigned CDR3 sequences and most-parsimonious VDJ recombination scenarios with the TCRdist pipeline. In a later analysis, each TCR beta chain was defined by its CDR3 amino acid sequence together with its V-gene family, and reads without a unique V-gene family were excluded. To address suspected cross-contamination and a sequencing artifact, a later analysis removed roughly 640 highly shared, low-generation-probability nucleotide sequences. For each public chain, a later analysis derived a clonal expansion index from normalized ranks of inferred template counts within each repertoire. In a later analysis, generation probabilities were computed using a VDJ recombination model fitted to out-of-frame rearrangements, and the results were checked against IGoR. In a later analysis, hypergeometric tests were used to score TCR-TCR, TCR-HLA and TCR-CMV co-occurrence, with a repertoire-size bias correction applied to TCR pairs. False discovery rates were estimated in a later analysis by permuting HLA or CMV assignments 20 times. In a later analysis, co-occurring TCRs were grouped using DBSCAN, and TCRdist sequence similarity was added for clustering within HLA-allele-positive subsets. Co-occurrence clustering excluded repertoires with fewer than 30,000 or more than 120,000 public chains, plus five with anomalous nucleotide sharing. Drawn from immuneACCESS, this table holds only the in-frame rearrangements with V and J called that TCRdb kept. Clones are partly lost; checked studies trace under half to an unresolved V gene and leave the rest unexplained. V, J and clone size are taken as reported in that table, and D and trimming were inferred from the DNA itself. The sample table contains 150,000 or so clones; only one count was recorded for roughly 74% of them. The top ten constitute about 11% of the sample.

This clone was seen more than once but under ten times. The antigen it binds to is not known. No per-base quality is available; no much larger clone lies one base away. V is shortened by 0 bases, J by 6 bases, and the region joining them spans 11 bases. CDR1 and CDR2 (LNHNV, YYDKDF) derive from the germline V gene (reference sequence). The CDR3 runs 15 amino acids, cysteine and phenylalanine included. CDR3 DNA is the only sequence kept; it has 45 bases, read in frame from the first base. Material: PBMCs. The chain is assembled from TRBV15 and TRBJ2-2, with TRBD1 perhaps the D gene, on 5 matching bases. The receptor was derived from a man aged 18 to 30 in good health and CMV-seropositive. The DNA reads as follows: TGTGCCACCAGCAGAGACAGGGATATAGCCGGGGAGCTGTTTTTT. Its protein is CATSRDRDIAGELFF.